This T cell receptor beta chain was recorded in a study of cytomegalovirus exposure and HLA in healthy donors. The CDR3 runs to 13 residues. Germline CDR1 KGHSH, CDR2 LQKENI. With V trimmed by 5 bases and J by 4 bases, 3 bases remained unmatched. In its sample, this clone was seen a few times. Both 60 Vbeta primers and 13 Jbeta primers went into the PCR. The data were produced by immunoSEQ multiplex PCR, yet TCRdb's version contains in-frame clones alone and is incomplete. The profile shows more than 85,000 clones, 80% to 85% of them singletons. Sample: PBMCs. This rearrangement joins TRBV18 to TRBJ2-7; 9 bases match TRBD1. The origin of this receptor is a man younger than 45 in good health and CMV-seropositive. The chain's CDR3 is CASSRTGEYEQYF. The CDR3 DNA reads TGTGCCAGCTCAAGGACAGGGGAGTACGAGCAGTACTTC. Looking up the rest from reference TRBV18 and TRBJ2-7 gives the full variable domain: NAGVMQNPRHLVRRRGQEARLRCSPMKGHSHVYWYRQLPEEGLKFMVYLQKENIIDESGMPKERFSAEFPKEGPSILRIQQVVRGDSAAYFCASSRTGEYEQYFGPGTRLTVT.